The rows below give T cell receptor beta chains drawn from one sample of a study of long-term antiretroviral therapy in people with HIV. Profiling relied on immunoSEQ multiplex PCR, and the TCRdb table lists in-frame clones only, not all of them. The sample lists about 22,000 clones; more than 65% were seen once. Specimen: unsorted PBMCs, collected 0.1 years before starting antiretroviral therapy. The receptors originated from a man between 18 and 35 years old with HIV. Each CDR3 is given with its conserved first and last residue. A D gene is named only where the DNA matches it firmly. A clone size is listed for some rows: how often the clone was seen (once, few, many), or a class if it is expanded.

cdr3_aa: CASSRPSGANTGELFF; cdr3_nt: TGTGCCAGCAGTCGTCCTAGCGGGGCAAACACCGGGGAGCTGTTTTTT; d_call: TRBD2; j_call: TRBJ2-2; clone_size: -; v_call: TRBV27
cdr3_aa: CAWERAGGREKLFF; cdr3_nt: TGTGCCTGGGAACGGGCGGGGGGTCGGGAAAAACTGTTTTTT; d_call: -; j_call: TRBJ1-4; clone_size: -; v_call: TRBV30
cdr3_aa: CASSKTGSSYNEQFF; cdr3_nt: TGTGCCAGCAGCAAGACGGGGAGCTCCTACAATGAGCAGTTCTTC; d_call: -; j_call: TRBJ2-1; clone_size: -; v_call: TRBV9
cdr3_aa: CASSEAQGDSSYEQYF; cdr3_nt: TGTGCCAGCAGTGAAGCGCAGGGGGACAGTTCCTACGAGCAGTACTTC; d_call: TRBD1; j_call: TRBJ2-7; clone_size: few; v_call: TRBV6-1
cdr3_aa: CASSPVAAAFSYEQYF; cdr3_nt: TGTGCCAGCTCACCAGTAGCAGCGGCGTTCTCCTACGAGCAGTACTTC; d_call: -; j_call: TRBJ2-7; clone_size: -; v_call: TRBV18
cdr3_aa: CASGPPPDRDYGYTF; cdr3_nt: TGTGCTAGTGGTCCCCCCCCGGACAGAGACTATGGCTACACCTTC; d_call: -; j_call: TRBJ1-2; clone_size: -; v_call: TRBV12-5
cdr3_aa: CSVDRDRGVEQFF; cdr3_nt: TGCAGCGTTGACAGGGATCGGGGAGTGGAGCAGTTCTTC; d_call: -; j_call: TRBJ2-1; clone_size: -; v_call: TRBV29-1
cdr3_aa: CASSLTGGNSPLHF; cdr3_nt: TGTGCCAGCAGTTTGACAGGCGGTAATTCACCCCTCCACTTT; d_call: -; j_call: TRBJ1-6; clone_size: -; v_call: TRBV5-6
cdr3_aa: CASSDLPKNIQYF; cdr3_nt: TGTGCCAGCAGTGACCTCCCTAAAAACATTCAGTACTTC; d_call: -; j_call: TRBJ2-4; clone_size: -; v_call: TRBV6-5
cdr3_aa: CASSLRQGSGYTF; cdr3_nt: TGCGCCAGCAGCCTCCGACAGGGCTCTGGCTACACCTTC; d_call: TRBD1; j_call: TRBJ1-2; clone_size: -; v_call: TRBV5-1
cdr3_aa: CASSPSGPRSSGNTIYF; cdr3_nt: TGCGCCAGCAGCCCCTCGGGACCGCGGAGCTCTGGAAACACCATATATTTT; d_call: -; j_call: TRBJ1-3; clone_size: -; v_call: TRBV5-1
cdr3_aa: CASSLGDSTNQPQHF; cdr3_nt: TGTGCCAGCAGCTTAGGGGACAGTACAAATCAGCCCCAGCATTTT; d_call: TRBD1; j_call: TRBJ1-5; clone_size: -; v_call: TRBV7-9
cdr3_aa: CSVDLAGVRNEQFF; cdr3_nt: TGCAGCGTTGATCTAGCGGGAGTTAGGAATGAGCAGTTCTTC; d_call: TRBD2; j_call: TRBJ2-1; clone_size: -; v_call: TRBV29-1
cdr3_aa: CASSPPSGSPYEQYF; cdr3_nt: TGTGCCAGCAGTCCGCCGTCAGGTTCTCCCTACGAGCAGTACTTC; d_call: -; j_call: TRBJ2-7; clone_size: once; v_call: TRBV27
cdr3_aa: CASSFSANTGELFF; cdr3_nt: TGCGCCAGCAGTTTCAGTGCGAACACCGGGGAGCTGTTTTTT; d_call: -; j_call: TRBJ2-2; clone_size: few; v_call: TRBV5-1
cdr3_aa: CASSAYQGFEAFF; cdr3_nt: TGTGCCAGCAGTGCCTATCAGGGATTTGAAGCTTTCTTT; d_call: -; j_call: TRBJ1-1; clone_size: -; v_call: TRBV25-1
cdr3_aa: CASRLAGVISEQFF; cdr3_nt: TGTGCCAGCAGATTAGCGGGGGTCATTAGTGAGCAGTTCTTC; d_call: TRBD2; j_call: TRBJ2-1; clone_size: few; v_call: TRBV2
cdr3_aa: CASSPGDRGYYTDYGYTF; cdr3_nt: TGCGCCAGCAGCCCGGGGGACAGGGGGTATTATACCGACTATGGCTACACCTTC; d_call: TRBD1; j_call: TRBJ1-2; clone_size: -; v_call: TRBV5-1
cdr3_aa: CASSLSVRGLVTGELFF; cdr3_nt: TGTGCCAGCAGCTTAAGTGTTCGGGGACTAGTTACCGGGGAGCTGTTTTTT; d_call: TRBD2; j_call: TRBJ2-2; clone_size: -; v_call: TRBV11-2
cdr3_aa: CAISESGRGHETQYF; cdr3_nt: TGTGCCATCAGTGAGTCCGGCAGGGGGCACGAGACCCAGTACTTC; d_call: TRBD1; j_call: TRBJ2-5; clone_size: -; v_call: TRBV10-3
cdr3_aa: CATSSTQGENYGYTF; cdr3_nt: TGTGCCACCAGCTCAACACAGGGCGAGAACTATGGCTACACCTTC; d_call: -; j_call: TRBJ1-2; clone_size: -; v_call: TRBV15
cdr3_aa: CASSFPGQAAYEQYF; cdr3_nt: TGTGCCAGCAGCTTTCCGGGACAGGCCGCCTACGAGCAGTACTTC; d_call: TRBD1; j_call: TRBJ2-7; clone_size: once; v_call: TRBV11-2
cdr3_aa: CASSEQGANQETQYF; cdr3_nt: TGTGCCAGCAGCGAACAGGGGGCAAACCAAGAGACCCAGTACTTC; d_call: TRBD1; j_call: TRBJ2-5; clone_size: -; v_call: TRBV9
cdr3_aa: CAISESSFERGNYNEQFF; cdr3_nt: TGTGCCATCAGTGAGTCGAGTTTTGAGCGGGGGAACTACAATGAGCAGTTCTTC; d_call: TRBD2; j_call: TRBJ2-1; clone_size: -; v_call: TRBV10-3
cdr3_aa: CASSFRGLTYEQYF; cdr3_nt: TGTGCCAGCAGTTTCCGCGGGCTCACCTACGAGCAGTACTTC; d_call: -; j_call: TRBJ2-7; clone_size: -; v_call: TRBV27
cdr3_aa: CASSPLALYEQYF; cdr3_nt: TGTGCCAGCAGCCCCCTAGCGTTGTACGAGCAGTACTTC; d_call: -; j_call: TRBJ2-7; clone_size: -; v_call: TRBV28
cdr3_aa: CASSQAASYEQYF; cdr3_nt: TGCGCCAGCAGCCAAGCCGCATCCTACGAGCAGTACTTC; d_call: -; j_call: TRBJ2-7; clone_size: -; v_call: TRBV4-1
cdr3_aa: CASSQRSGDTQYF; cdr3_nt: TGCGCCAGCAGCCAGAGATCTGGGGATACGCAGTATTTT; d_call: -; j_call: TRBJ2-3; clone_size: -; v_call: TRBV4-3
cdr3_aa: CASSGGFETQYF; cdr3_nt: TGTGCCAGCAGCGGGGGATTCGAGACCCAGTACTTC; d_call: -; j_call: TRBJ2-5; clone_size: -; v_call: TRBV5-4